Shown below are 10 T cell receptor beta chains from a single sample sequenced in a study of T cells after somatic rescue of genetic block. Generated by immunoSEQ multiplex PCR, the TCRdb table keeps only in-frame clones and is missing some. The table lists under 150,000 clones, under 95% of them singletons, with roughly 1.5% in the top ten. The specimen was peripheral blood mononuclear cells (PBMCs). These receptors originate from a young woman.

The chain combines TRBV27 with TRBJ2-7; D gene uncertain. Germline lookup yields CDR1 MNHEY and CDR2 SMNVEV (reference sequence). The ends were cut back, 4 bases at V and 1 base at J, with 5 bases in the middle. This CDR3 comprises 12 residues. The CDR3 loop reads CASSSPSYEQYF. CDR3 DNA sequence: TGTGCCAGCAGTTCCCCGTCCTACGAGCAGTACTTC.

V and J are TRBV27 and TRBJ1-6; D is uncertain. V was trimmed by 4 bases and J by 7 bases, leaving 20 bases between them. Germline CDR1 is MNHEY and CDR2 is SMNVEV (reference sequence). The CDR3 extends over 17 amino acids. Here the CDR3 DNA reads TGTGCCAGCAGTTCAAAAAGCGTCTCGACCGAGAATTCACCCCTCCACTTT. Translating gives CASSSKSVSTENSPLHF.

V gene TRBV19 combines with J gene TRBJ2-1; 11 bases are shared with TRBD2. The CDR3 spans 18 residues. Germline lookup yields CDR1 LNHDA and CDR2 SQIVND (reference sequence). V trimming: 4 bases; J trimming: 1 base; junction bases outside the gene matches: 9. DNA for the CDR3: TGTGCCAGTAGTAGGGTAGCGGGGGGGCGCGGGTCCTACAATGAGCAGTTCTTC. It translates to CASSRVAGGRGSYNEQFF.

CDR3: CATSQGPTIPDNIQYF. The CDR3 nucleotides read TGTGCCACCTCGCAGGGTCCCACCATCCCCGATAACATTCAGTACTTC. V usage is TRBV21-1 and J usage is TRBJ2-4; the table's D call TRBD1 went unverified against the DNA. TRBV21-1 is noted as a pseudogene. The CDR3 has 16 residues.

V gene TRBV7-2 combines with J gene TRBJ1-3; 7 bases agree with TRBD1. V dropped 5 bases and J dropped 2; count of bases not matched to a gene: 6. Germline V gene sequence: CDR1 SGHTA, CDR2 FQGNSA. This CDR3 spans 15 amino acids. The CDR3 DNA reads TGTGCCAGCAGCCTAGACAGGGCCCCTGGAAACACCATATATTTT. This codes for CASSLDRAPGNTIYF.

The V and J genes are TRBV25-1 and TRBJ1-2, with no clear D. The CDR3 extends over 13 amino acids. Trimming cost V 7 bases and J 5 bases, with 14 bases left between them. CDR1 and CDR2 (germline): MGHDK, SYGVNS. The CDR3 loop reads CASIATDSYGYTF. In DNA form, the CDR3 reads TGTGCCAGCATTGCGACGGATTCATATGGCTACACCTTC.

The V call is TRBV7-9, the J call TRBJ1-1; D not certain. Per germline, CDR1 SEHNR and CDR2 FQNEAQ (reference sequence). V was trimmed by 1 base and J by 3 bases, leaving 6 bases between them. The CDR3 loop spans 13 amino acids. In DNA, the CDR3 is TGTGCCAGCAGCTTAGGACATTACACTGAAGCTTTCTTT. This sequence encodes CASSLGHYTEAFF.

The chain joins TRBV18 to TRBJ1-2; 10 nucleotides agree with TRBD1. V was pared by 4 bases and J by 8 bases, with 10 bases of the junction left unmatched. This CDR3 contains 15 residues. Germline values: CDR1 KGHSH, CDR2 LQKENI. The CDR3 sequence is CASSRLGTGVEGYTF. The CDR3 DNA is TGTGCCAGCTCACGACTCGGGACAGGGGTTGAAGGCTACACCTTC.

This clone was picked up a small number of times. The V gene is TRBV7-2, the J gene TRBJ2-1; 12 bases line up with TRBD2. The CDR3 length is 18 residues. Unmatched junction bases numbered 7, after V lost 4 bases and J lost 0 bases. Per the germline V gene, CDR1 is SGHTA and CDR2 is FQGNSA. The CDR3: CASSSSGGARSSYNEQFF. The CDR3, as DNA: TGTGCCAGCAGCTCTAGCGGGGGGGCACGAAGCTCCTACAATGAGCAGTTCTTC. The full variable domain, with the rest looked up from reference TRBV7-2 and TRBJ2-1, is GAGVSQSPSNKVTEKGKDVELRCDPISGHTALYWYRQSLGQGLEFLIYFQGNSAPDKSGLPSDRFSAERTGGSVSTLTIQRTQQEDSAVYLCASSSSGGARSSYNEQFFGPGTRLTVL.

This sequence joins TRBV7-9 and TRBJ1-1; D perhaps matches TRBD1 (5 bases). The CDR3 contains 14 residues. Between the trimmed V and J ends, which lost 4 bases and 1 base, there was a span of 10 bases. Looked up from germline, CDR1 is SEHNR and CDR2 is FQNEAQ (reference sequence). The chain's CDR3 is CASSWGQGNTEAFF. In DNA form, the CDR3 reads TGTGCCAGCAGCTGGGGCCAGGGGAACACTGAAGCTTTCTTT.